What follows are 32 T cell receptor beta chains derived from one specimen sequenced in a study of OX40 agonist ivuxolimab in advanced cancers. Here immunoSEQ multiplex PCR was the method, and the copy in TCRdb shows in-frame clones only, minus some. The table records about 55,000 clones, almost 85% of them present only once. The sequencing used CD4+ or CD8+ T cells sorted from blood, collected in a trial of the OX40 agonist ivuxolimab. The receptors derive from an adult with an advanced solid tumor such as melanoma, head and neck, liver or kidney cancer.

The chain uses TRBV5-1 and TRBJ1-2; unclear D gene. The CDR3 runs to 14 residues. Germline CDR1 and CDR2: SGHRS and YFSETQ. Trimming removed 0 bases at V and 4 bases at J, with 10 bases between. This CDR3 is CASSLDFPVYGYTF. CDR3 sequence (DNA): TGCGCCAGCAGCTTGGATTTTCCTGTCTATGGCTACACCTTC.

The rearrangement uses TRBV5-6 and TRBJ1-5; 8 nucleotides agree with TRBD1. CDR1 and CDR2 from the germline V gene are SGHDT and YYEEEE. The CDR3 extends over 14 amino acids. Trimming took 4 bases from V and 2 from J; bases not matched to a gene: 2. For the CDR3, the DNA is TGTGCCAGCAGCGGGACAGGCGGCAATCAGCCCCAGCATTTT. Its translation: CASSGTGGNQPQHF.

The CDR3 nucleotides are TGTGCCAGCAGTATCGACAGGGCCTACGAGCAGTACTTC. This encodes CASSIDRAYEQYF. The chain links TRBV27 to TRBJ2-7; 7 nucleotides align to TRBD1. Germline CDR1 reads MNHEY; CDR2 reads SMNVEV (reference sequence). The J segment lost 2 bases and the V segment lost 5 bases, leaving 3 bases of the junction unmatched. This CDR3 region has 13 residues.

The V call is TRBV6-5, the J call TRBJ1-2, with D perhaps matching TRBD1 (5 bases). Trimming shortened V by 6 bases and J by 6 bases, and 14 bases separated the two germline ends. Germline V gene sequence: CDR1 MNHEY, CDR2 SVGAGI. The CDR3 runs to 13 residues. CDR3 sequence (DNA): TGTGCCAGCAGCTCCCAGGGTTGGGATGGCTACACCTTC. It codes for CASSSQGWDGYTF.

The CDR3 DNA is TGTGCTAGTGGTGGAGGGGCTTTGCAGGGAAAGACCTATGGGCAGGGAAAGACCTATGGCTACACCTTC. Its translation is CASGGGALQGKTYGQGKTYGYTF. The gene calls are TRBV12-5 and TRBJ1-2; perhaps TRBD1 as D (5 bases). The V gene's germline CDR1 is LGHNT and CDR2 FRNRAP. Trimming shortened V by 5 bases and J by 4 bases, and 41 bases separated the two germline ends. The CDR3 spans 23 residues.

This clone was found once. The chain links TRBV14 to TRBJ1-2; no definite D call. The CDR3 is made up of 13 amino acids. The germline CDR1 and CDR2 sequences are SGHDN and FVKESK. Trimming took off 3 bases at V and 4 bases at J, with 9 bases between the two ends. The DNA of the CDR3 is TGTGCCAGCAGCCACGAGATTCTCTATGGCTACACCTTC. Its translation: CASSHEILYGYTF.

The chain employs TRBV19 and TRBJ2-1; 10 nucleotides agree with TRBD2. CDR1 LNHDA and CDR2 SQIVND come from the germline V gene (reference sequence). CDR3 length equals 16 residues. Trimming removed 4 bases from V and 4 bases from J; junction bases left unmatched: 7. CDR3 bases: TGTGCCAGTAGTAGCGACGGACTAGCGGCTTACAATGAGCAGTTCTTC. Its translation: CASSSDGLAAYNEQFF.

V and J are TRBV28 and TRBJ1-5; TRBD1 is a possible D gene (6 bases). This CDR3 comprises 13 residues. V dropped 8 bases and J dropped 7 bases, with 15 bases sitting between them. The germline gives CDR1 MDHEN, CDR2 SYDVKM. CDR3 sequence reads: CASHGYRVQPQHF. The CDR3 coding sequence is TGTGCCAGCCATGGGTACAGGGTACAGCCCCAGCATTTT.

This clone was recorded once. V gene TRBV10-3 combines with J gene TRBJ1-3; weak D call: TRBD1 (5 bases). V lost 9 bases to trimming and J lost 1 base, with 16 bases between them. Germline CDR1 ENHRY, CDR2 SYGVKD. The CDR3 is 15 amino acids. The CDR3 nucleotides read TGTGCCATGGGAAAGACCGGGGCATCTGGAAACACCATATATTTT. Protein: CAMGKTGASGNTIYF.

The chain links TRBV4-2 to TRBJ1-4, with a tentative D call TRBD1 (6 bases). In germline, CDR1 is LGHNA, CDR2 YNFKEQ. The germline V and J ends were trimmed by 5 bases and 8 bases, with 21 bases remaining between them. The CDR3 is 16 amino acids. CDR3 residues: CASSTSRTELGEKLFF. The CDR3 DNA reads TGTGCCAGCAGCACAAGCCGGACAGAATTAGGGGAAAAACTGTTTTTT.

The gene calls are TRBV5-1 and TRBJ1-1, with 9 bases matching TRBD1. This CDR3 has 15 residues. V was pared by 2 bases and J by 1 base, with 3 bases of the junction left unmatched. Per the germline V gene, CDR1 is SGHRS and CDR2 is YFSETQ. CDR3 residues: CASSLQGAGNTEAFF. CDR3 DNA: TGCGCCAGCAGCTTACAGGGGGCAGGGAACACTGAAGCTTTCTTT.

The rearrangement joins TRBV7-9 to TRBJ2-3; D remains ambiguous. CDR3 length equals 14 residues. Germline V gives CDR1 SEHNR, CDR2 FQNEAQ (reference sequence). Trimming pared 0 bases from V and 7 bases from J, leaving 11 bases between. CDR3 protein: CASSLASLWNTQYF. The CDR3 DNA reads TGTGCCAGCAGCTTAGCCTCTCTATGGAATACGCAGTATTTT. Full variable domain (rest looked up from reference TRBV7-9 and TRBJ2-3): DTGVSQNPRHKITKRGQNVTFRCDPISEHNRLYWYRQTLGQGPEFLTYFQNEAQLEKSRLLSDRFSAERPKGSFSTLEIQRTEQGDSAMYLCASSLASLWNTQYFGPGTRLTVL.

The chain couples TRBV5-3 to TRBJ2-3; weak D call: TRBD2 (5 bases). TRBV5-3 is marked as an open reading frame, function uncertain. This CDR3 region has 16 residues. V was cut by 2 bases and J by 0 bases, with 13 bases left in between. This CDR3 reads CARSFVMGGSTDTQYF. For the CDR3, the DNA is TGTGCCAGAAGCTTCGTCATGGGCGGGAGCACAGATACGCAGTATTTT.

This chain's CDR3 is CASSLEQRTGRNGYTF. CDR3 DNA: TGTGCCAGCAGCTTGGAGCAAAGGACAGGGCGGAATGGCTACACCTTC. This chain connects TRBV5-4 to TRBJ1-2, with TRBD1 matching over 8 bases. Germline V gives CDR1 SGHNT, CDR2 YYREEE (reference sequence). J was trimmed by 6 bases and V by 0 bases; bases with no gene match: 10. The CDR3 sequence is 16 residues long.

This clone was picked up a small number of times. CDR3 DNA: TGTGCCAGCCTCCTGGGGAGCTCCTACAATGAGCAGTTCTTC. Protein: CASLLGSSYNEQFF. The V gene is TRBV6-1, the J gene TRBJ2-1; weak D call: TRBD2 (5 bases). The CDR3 loop spans 14 amino acids. The germline V and J ends were trimmed by 8 bases and 0 bases, with 11 bases remaining between them. Germline values: CDR1 MNHNS, CDR2 SASEGT.

The table lists this clone with a few counts. The CDR3 DNA is TGTGCCACGTCCTCCCTGGCCCGGGTTGGGACCCAGTACTTC. The encoded protein is CATSSLARVGTQYF. The V gene is TRBV19, the J gene TRBJ2-5; D not certain. CDR1 LNHDA and CDR2 SQIVND come from the germline V gene (reference sequence). The CDR3 totals 14 residues. Trimming pared 10 bases from V and 7 bases from J, leaving 22 bases between.

This sequence joins TRBV5-6 and TRBJ1-2, with unresolved D. The germline gives CDR1 SGHDT, CDR2 YYEEEE. Trimming shortened V by 1 base and J by 0 bases, and 7 bases separated the two germline ends. This CDR3 comprises 14 residues. CDR3 protein: CASSLPQSNYGYTF. In nucleotides, the CDR3 is TGTGCCAGCAGCTTGCCGCAGTCTAACTATGGCTACACCTTC.

V and J are TRBV19 and TRBJ1-4; the D is unclear. Germline V gives CDR1 LNHDA, CDR2 SQIVND (reference sequence). Between the trimmed V and J ends, which lost 5 bases and 3 bases, there was a span of 16 bases. The CDR3 spans 16 residues. This chain's CDR3 is CASSPGPGLPNEKLFF. The CDR3 bases are TGTGCCAGTAGTCCAGGCCCCGGGCTCCCTAATGAAAAACTGTTTTTT.

The rearrangement uses TRBV7-8 and TRBJ1-4, with D possibly TRBD1 on 5 matching bases. The V end lost 5 bases, the J end lost 8 bases, and 18 bases lay between the germline ends. CDR3 length: 15 amino acids. Per germline, CDR1 SGHVS and CDR2 FQNEAQ. Here the CDR3 DNA reads TGTGCCAGCAGCCGAGTTGGGGCGATCGGGGAAAAACTGTTTTTT. Translated: CASSRVGAIGEKLFF.

This chain connects TRBV27 to TRBJ2-3; 8 bases agree with TRBD1. Germline values: CDR1 MNHEY, CDR2 SMNVEV (reference sequence). This CDR3 spans 17 amino acids. V was clipped by 2 bases and J by 1 base; unmatched bases: 8. The CDR3 region is CASSLRVLGQGTDTQYF. DNA for the CDR3: TGTGCCAGCAGTTTAAGGGTATTGGGACAGGGCACAGATACGCAGTATTTT.

The chain joins TRBV28 to TRBJ2-2, with D unclear. Trimming took 3 bases from V and 4 from J, leaving 9 bases between them. This CDR3 region has 14 residues. Germline V gene lookup returns CDR1 MDHEN and CDR2 SYDVKM. The CDR3 protein is CASSLPDLTGELFF. CDR3 in DNA: TGTGCCAGCAGTTTGCCAGACCTCACCGGGGAGCTGTTTTTT. The complete variable domain, with remaining parts taken from reference TRBV28 and TRBJ2-2, reads DVKVTQSSRYLVKRTGEKVFLECVQDMDHENMFWYRQDPGLGLRLIYFSYDVKMKEKGDIPEGYSVSREKKERFSLILESASTNQTSMYLCASSLPDLTGELFFGEGSRLTVL.

CDR3 bases: TGTGCCAGCAAGCAAGCGGGAGTCTCCTACGAGCAGTACTTC. Amino acids: CASKQAGVSYEQYF. V and J are TRBV6-6 and TRBJ2-7, with 8 nucleotides matching TRBD2. This CDR3 has 14 amino acids. Germline V gene sequence: CDR1 MNHNY, CDR2 SVGAGI (reference sequence). With V trimmed by 7 bases and J by 0 bases, 5 bases remained unmatched.

V is TRBV6-4 and J is TRBJ1-6; 7 nucleotides line up with TRBD1. CDR3 size: 16 residues. In germline, CDR1 is MRHNA, CDR2 SNTAGT. V trimming: 7 bases; J trimming: 8 bases; junction bases outside the gene matches: 14. CDR3 sequence reads: CASIRQGIIRDSPLHF. The DNA for the CDR3 is TGTGCCAGCATCCGACAGGGTATAATACGGGATTCACCCCTCCACTTT.

CDR3 region: CASSPTGKTGEQYF. As DNA, the CDR3 is TGTGCCAGCAGCCCAACGGGGAAAACGGGCGAGCAGTACTTC. The V gene is TRBV6-5, the J gene TRBJ2-7, with TRBD2 as a possible D gene (5 bases). The CDR3 covers 14 residues. Looked up from germline, CDR1 is MNHEY and CDR2 is SVGAGI. V lost 6 bases and J 6 bases, leaving 18 bases between the germline ends.

The chain employs TRBV5-1 and TRBJ2-1, with 10 bases aligning to TRBD2. The CDR3 loop spans 15 amino acids. Looked up from germline, CDR1 is SGHRS and CDR2 is YFSETQ. J was trimmed by 8 bases and V by 4 bases; bases with no gene match: 9. The CDR3 DNA follows: TGCGCCAGCAGCCCCCTCGCAGCGGGAGGGGATGAGCAGTTCTTC. Residues: CASSPLAAGGDEQFF.

The chain has TRBV6-6 and TRBJ2-1; D possibly corresponds to TRBD1 (6 bases). Germline V gives CDR1 MNHNY, CDR2 SVGAGI (reference sequence). The ends were cut back, 2 bases at V and 8 bases at J, with 10 bases in the middle. This CDR3 is built from 13 residues. The CDR3 protein is CASSYLQGDEQFF. The CDR3 DNA is TGTGCCAGCAGTTACCTACAGGGTGATGAGCAGTTCTTC.

The rearrangement links TRBV19 to TRBJ2-7; 11 bases align to TRBD2. J was trimmed by 3 bases and V by 1 base; bases with no gene match: 5. The CDR3 length is 16 residues. Germline-derived CDR1 and CDR2 are LNHDA and SQIVND (reference sequence). CDR3 sequence reads: CASSIAGGLADYEQYF. The DNA for the CDR3 is TGTGCCAGTAGTATAGCGGGGGGACTAGCGGACTACGAGCAGTACTTC.

The chain carries TRBV7-7 and TRBJ2-1; D gene uncertain. The CDR3 spans 13 residues. V was shortened by 2 bases and J by 8 bases, with 10 bases between the two germline ends. Germline CDR1 reads SSHAT; CDR2 reads FNYEAQ (reference sequence). The CDR3 protein is CASSLNSGDEQFF. CDR3 bases: TGTGCCAGCAGCTTAAACTCCGGAGATGAGCAGTTCTTC.

This chain joins TRBV19 and TRBJ1-1; weak D call: TRBD1 (5 bases). The CDR3 is made up of 12 amino acids. V dropped 3 bases and J dropped 6 bases, with 8 bases sitting between them. Germline V lookup: CDR1 LNHDA, CDR2 SQIVND (reference sequence). The chain's CDR3 is CASSIRQSEAFF. Here the CDR3 DNA reads TGTGCCAGTAGTATCAGACAGTCTGAAGCTTTCTTT. Based on the CDR3 plus reference TRBV19 and TRBJ1-1, the full variable domain is DGGITQSPKYLFRKEGQNVTLSCEQNLNHDAMYWYRQDPGQGLRLIYYSQIVNDFQKGDIAEGYSVSREKKESFPLTVTSAQKNPTAFYLCASSIRQSEAFFGQGTRLTVV.

This chain joins TRBV25-1 and TRBJ2-5; D remains unclear. Germline assignment: CDR1 MGHDK and CDR2 SYGVNS. The germline V and J ends were trimmed by 1 base and 4 bases, with 10 bases remaining between them. This CDR3 comprises 14 residues. The CDR3 DNA sequence: TGTGCCAGCAGTGAATCAAGGTCCTTAGAGACCCAGTACTTC. It is translated as CASSESRSLETQYF. The full variable domain, with the rest looked up from reference TRBV25-1 and TRBJ2-5, is EADIYQTPRYLVIGTGKKITLECSQTMGHDKMYWYQQDPGMELHLIHYSYGVNSTEKGDLSSESTVSRIRTEHFPLTLESARPSHTSQYLCASSESRSLETQYFGPGTRLLVL.

V is TRBV5-1 and J is TRBJ1-2, with 7 positions matching TRBD1. The germline V gene has CDR1 SGHRS and CDR2 YFSETQ. J lost 4 bases, V lost 4 bases, and 10 bases had no gene match. This CDR3 contains 15 residues. The DNA for the CDR3 is TGCGCCAGCAGCCAAGCCGGGACAGCGGTCTATGGCTACACCTTC. Encoded protein: CASSQAGTAVYGYTF.

V is TRBV28 and J is TRBJ1-3; no definite D call. V was clipped by 3 bases and J by 5 bases, with 20 bases between them. The CDR3 loop spans 17 amino acids. CDR1 and CDR2 (germline): MDHEN, SYDVKM. The CDR3 DNA follows: TGTGCCAGCAGTTTCCGGTCGCTCGCCAGGAGTAGAAACACCATATATTTT. Its protein product is CASSFRSLARSRNTIYF.